One and the same sample provided the 28 T cell receptor beta chains below, sequenced in a study of cytomegalovirus exposure and HLA in healthy donors. The PCR employed 60 Vbeta primers together with 13 Jbeta primers. Clones were sequenced by immunoSEQ multiplex PCR, and TCRdb holds only the in-frame ones, with some missing. Seen here are about 160,000 clones, 80% observed once, and the top ten hold 8.5% to 10%. The sample taken for sequencing was PBMCs. Receptors originate from a man between 18 and 29 years old in good health and CMV-seropositive.

The chain is built from TRBV6-6 and TRBJ2-7; 9 bases align to TRBD1. Losses at the gene ends were 1 base for V and 0 bases for J; bases not matched to a gene: 4. The CDR3 extends over 16 amino acids. Germline loops: CDR1 MNHNY, CDR2 SVGAGI (reference sequence). In nucleotides, the CDR3 is TGTGCCAGCAGTTACTTAAAACAGGGGGCCTCCTACGAGCAGTACTTC. Its protein is CASSYLKQGASYEQYF.

The chain links TRBV21-1 to TRBJ1-2; the table's TRBD1 call for D was not verified on the DNA. TRBV21-1 is described as a pseudogene. This CDR3 spans 16 amino acids. The CDR3 nucleotides are TGTGCCAGCAAAGGGTGGAAGGGGGCGGCCAACTATGGCTACACCTTC. This codes for CASKGWKGAANYGYTF.

The chain joins TRBV4-1 to TRBJ2-1, with TRBD2 matching over 15 bases. With 4 bases clipped from V and 15 bases from J, the junction kept 7 bases outside the gene matches. This CDR3 comprises 14 residues. Germline CDR1 and CDR2: MGHRA and YSYEKL. The CDR3 loop is CASSPRTSGGAGFF. In DNA, the CDR3 is TGCGCCAGCAGCCCTAGGACTAGCGGGGGGGCCGGGTTCTTC.

The gene calls are TRBV7-2 and TRBJ2-2; a weak D match, TRBD1 (5 bases). The germline V gene encodes CDR1 SGHTA and CDR2 FQGNSA. The germline V and J ends were trimmed by 5 bases and 4 bases, with 11 bases remaining between them. The CDR3 is made up of 14 amino acids. DNA for the CDR3: TGTGCCAGCAGCGGCCGCAGGGCCACCGGGGAGCTGTTTTTT. Protein: CASSGRRATGELFF.

In its sample, this clone was seen once. The CDR3 loop is CAWSETGTSGRGKQFF. The CDR3 nucleotides read TGTGCCTGGAGTGAGACCGGGACTAGTGGCAGGGGGAAGCAGTTCTTC. V is TRBV30 and J is TRBJ2-1; perhaps TRBD2 as D (8 bases). The germline CDR1 and CDR2 sequences are GTSNPN and SVGIG (reference sequence). CDR3 size: 16 residues. Trimming pared 1 base from V and 11 bases from J, leaving 24 bases between.

There are a few counts of this clone. The rearrangement joins TRBV27 to TRBJ2-1; TRBD2 aligns across 7 bases. Germline-derived CDR1 and CDR2 are MNHEY and SMNVEV (reference sequence). V trimming: 7 bases; J trimming: 4 bases; junction bases outside the gene matches: 10. This CDR3 spans 15 amino acids. CDR3 in DNA: TGTGCCAGCACCAAAGGGAGGGCCTCTTACAATGAGCAGTTCTTC. This translates into CASTKGRASYNEQFF.

The chain combines TRBV9 with TRBJ2-7, with 13 bases that match TRBD2. The CDR3 has 15 amino acids. Germline V CDR1 and CDR2: SGDLS, YYNGEE. J gave up 4 bases and V 3 bases, and 4 bases lay outside the gene matches. CDR3 region: CASSAGLAGPYEQYF. In nucleotides, the CDR3 is TGTGCCAGCAGCGCGGGACTAGCGGGACCGTACGAGCAGTACTTC.

The chain recombines TRBV6-1 with TRBJ2-1; 10 positions match TRBD2. Germline V lookup: CDR1 MNHNS, CDR2 SASEGT. The length of the CDR3 is 14 residues. The J segment lost 5 bases and the V segment lost 6 bases, leaving 4 bases of the junction unmatched. As DNA, the CDR3 is TGTGCCAGCAGACTAGCGGGAACGCACAATGAGCAGTTCTTC. Its protein is CASRLAGTHNEQFF.

This chain uses TRBV7-6 with TRBJ1-2; perhaps TRBD1 as D (5 bases). The germline gives CDR1 SGHVS, CDR2 FNYEAQ. This CDR3 is 15 amino acids long. Trimming cost V 2 bases and J 5 bases, with 15 bases left between them. CDR3 in DNA: TGTGCCAGCAGCTTATGGCAGGGCGAAGAGTATGGCTACACCTTC. Its translation is CASSLWQGEEYGYTF.

The chain links TRBV4-2 to TRBJ1-1; D may be TRBD1 (5 bases). Germline V CDR1 and CDR2: LGHNA, YNFKEQ. Trimming removed 0 bases at V and 0 bases at J, with 11 bases between. The CDR3 covers 16 residues. As DNA, the CDR3 is TGTGCCAGCAGCCAAGAGCCAGGGAGGATGAACACTGAAGCTTTCTTT. Translated: CASSQEPGRMNTEAFF.

The rearrangement links TRBV29-1 to TRBJ1-1; TRBD1 agrees at 7 bases. This CDR3 has 13 residues. Germline V lookup: CDR1 SQVTM, CDR2 ANQGSEA. CDR3 sequence: CGGGYRGDTEAFF. DNA of the CDR3: TGCGGAGGGGGGTACAGGGGAGACACTGAAGCTTTCTTT.

The genes are TRBV15 and TRBJ1-6; no clear D. Trimming left V 1 base short and J 7 bases short, with 11 bases between. The CDR3 is 15 residues long. Per germline, CDR1 LNHNV and CDR2 YYDKDF (reference sequence). DNA of the CDR3: TGTGCCACCAGCAGAGTTTCAGGATGGAATTCACCCCTCCACTTT. It encodes CATSRVSGWNSPLHF. Looking up the rest from reference TRBV15 and TRBJ1-6 gives the full variable domain: DAMVIQNPRYQVTQFGKPVTLSCSQTLNHNVMYWYQQKSSQAPKLLFHYYDKDFNNEADTPDNFQSRRPNTSFCFLDIRSPGLGDTAMYLCATSRVSGWNSPLHFGNGTRLTVT.

The rearrangement links TRBV6-5 to TRBJ2-2; the D gene is possibly TRBD1 (5 bases). This CDR3 has 16 amino acids. V shed 0 bases and J shed 1 base, with 9 bases lying between them. The germline gives CDR1 MNHEY, CDR2 SVGAGI. The CDR3 DNA reads as TGTGCCAGCAGTTACTCCGGACACCGGAACACCGGGGAGCTGTTTTTT. As protein: CASSYSGHRNTGELFF.

Details on this clone: An end of the junction does not agree with germline; a read error may underlie this. The chain joins TRBV7-9 to TRBJ1-5; TRBD1 matches 9 bases. The germline V gene has CDR1 SEHNR and CDR2 FQNEAQ (reference sequence). This CDR3 has 14 amino acids. CDR3 nucleotides: TGTTCCAGCAGCTTGGGGACAGGGTTTCAGCCCCAGCATTTT. Amino acid sequence: CSSSLGTGFQPQHF.

Only a few counts were recorded for this clone. J is TRBJ2-1 and V is TRBV27, with a weak D call TRBD1 (6 bases). This CDR3 has 14 residues. Trimming took off 6 bases at V and 6 bases at J, with 15 bases between the two ends. Germline CDR1 and CDR2: MNHEY and SMNVEV (reference sequence). CDR3 DNA: TGTGCCAGCAGCCCAGGGGCGGGTGGCAATGAGCAGTTCTTC. Amino acids: CASSPGAGGNEQFF.

The chain carries TRBV7-2 and TRBJ1-2; D ambiguous. This CDR3 region has 13 residues. Trimming pared 4 bases from V and 3 bases from J, leaving 9 bases between. Germline-derived CDR1 and CDR2 are SGHTA and FQGNSA. This CDR3 is CASSWRVDYGYTF. CDR3 nucleotide sequence: TGTGCCAGCAGCTGGAGGGTCGACTATGGCTACACCTTC. The full variable domain, with the rest looked up from reference TRBV7-2 and TRBJ1-2, is GAGVSQSPSNKVTEKGKDVELRCDPISGHTALYWYRQSLGQGLEFLIYFQGNSAPDKSGLPSDRFSAERTGGSVSTLTIQRTQQEDSAVYLCASSWRVDYGYTFGSGTRLTVV.

The chain couples TRBV7-2 to TRBJ2-2; D remains ambiguous. The CDR3 spans 13 residues. V was cut by 1 base and J by 4 bases, with 4 bases left in between. CDR1 and CDR2 (germline): SGHTA, FQGNSA. CDR3 in amino acids: CASSLGGTGELFF. CDR3 nucleotide sequence: TGTGCCAGCAGCTTAGGAGGCACCGGGGAGCTGTTTTTT.

The gene calls are TRBV21-1 and TRBJ2-7; TRBD1 is the table's D call and was not checked against the DNA. TRBV21-1 is classified as a pseudogene. The CDR3 consists of 17 residues. CDR3 nucleotides: TGTGCCAGCGGCCCGAACGTCTTTGGCAGGGGGCTCTACGAGCAGTACTTC. Translating gives CASGPNVFGRGLYEQYF.

This clone came up once. CDR3 protein: CATSSSGTEYNEQFF. CDR3 sequence (DNA): TGTGCCACCAGCAGTTCCGGGACAGAATACAATGAGCAGTTCTTC. The chain carries TRBV15 and TRBJ2-1, with 7 positions matching TRBD1. The germline CDR1 and CDR2 sequences are LNHNV and YYDKDF (reference sequence). The V and J ends lost 3 bases and 4 bases, in that order; junction bases with no gene match: 6. CDR3 length: 15 residues.

This chain joins TRBV9 and TRBJ1-3; 7 bases line up with TRBD1. The CDR3 has 17 amino acids. CDR1 and CDR2 from the germline V gene are SGDLS and YYNGEE. Losses at the gene ends were 2 bases for V and 7 bases for J; bases not matched to a gene: 15. The DNA for the CDR3 is TGTGCCAGCAGCGTCACCGGGACAGTGACTCCTTCGAACACCATATATTTT. It encodes CASSVTGTVTPSNTIYF.

This sequence joins TRBV19 and TRBJ2-7; 8 bases line up with TRBD2. Germline-derived CDR1 and CDR2 are LNHDA and SQIVND (reference sequence). With 5 bases clipped from V and 6 bases from J, the junction kept 15 bases outside the gene matches. The CDR3 has 16 residues. The CDR3 is CASSSSRLATRSEQYF. CDR3 nucleotides: TGTGCCAGTAGTTCCTCTCGACTAGCGACAAGGAGCGAGCAGTACTTC.

This clone was detected only once. The CDR3 DNA follows: TGTGCCTGGAGTAGCGGAATAACCTACGAGCAGTACTTC. The encoded protein is CAWSSGITYEQYF. The chain combines TRBV30 with TRBJ2-7, with D tentatively TRBD2 (5 bases). V was shortened by 2 bases and J by 2 bases, with 10 bases between the two germline ends. Germline assignment: CDR1 GTSNPN and CDR2 SVGIG (reference sequence). This CDR3 has 13 amino acids.

This sequence joins TRBV10-2 and TRBJ1-2, with a tentative D call TRBD1 (5 bases). This CDR3 is built from 16 residues. CDR1 is WSHSY and CDR2 is SAAADI in the germline V gene. V gave up 0 bases and J gave up 8 bases, with 19 bases separating them. The CDR3 DNA sequence: TGCGCCAGCAGTGAGTCATGGCAGGGCACCCGAAAGGGCTACACCTTC. Translated, it gives CASSESWQGTRKGYTF.

CDR3: CASSLGVANRVWGYTF. The CDR3 DNA reads TGTGCCAGCAGCTTGGGGGTAGCCAACAGGGTTTGGGGCTACACCTTC. The chain couples TRBV5-5 to TRBJ1-2; D possibly corresponds to TRBD1 (6 bases). V was trimmed by 0 bases and J by 8 bases, leaving 20 bases between them. The CDR3 has 16 amino acids. The germline CDR1 and CDR2 sequences are SGHKS and YYEKEE (reference sequence).

In this sample, this clone turned up once. The chain joins TRBV6-4 to TRBJ2-2; 8 bases map to TRBD1. The CDR3 has 15 residues. Germline CDR1 MRHNA, CDR2 SNTAGT. V was pared by 1 base and J by 5 bases, with 3 bases of the junction left unmatched. The DNA for the CDR3 is TGTGCCAGCAGTGACTTGACAGGGGAAACCGGGGAGCTGTTTTTT. The encoded protein is CASSDLTGETGELFF.

The chain uses TRBV10-3 and TRBJ1-5, with 9 bases aligning to TRBD1. Per the germline V gene, CDR1 is ENHRY and CDR2 is SYGVKD. V was clipped by 6 bases and J by 5 bases; unmatched bases: 5. This CDR3 contains 14 residues. CDR3 residues: CAIRGDREHQPQHF. The CDR3 DNA sequence: TGTGCCATCAGGGGGGACAGGGAGCATCAGCCCCAGCATTTT.

The chain carries TRBV27 and TRBJ2-5, with 8 bases identical to TRBD1. The closer fit of TRBJ2-7 to the DNA end suggests the J call may be wrong. Germline CDR1 reads MNHEY; CDR2 reads SMNVEV (reference sequence). The CDR3 has 13 residues. CDR3 region: CASSLGTGYEQYF. The DNA for the CDR3 is TGTGCCAGCAGTTTAGGGACAGGATACGAGCAGTACTTC.

The rearrangement joins TRBV5-4 to TRBJ2-7; the D gene is possibly TRBD2 (6 bases). Germline lookup yields CDR1 SGHNT and CDR2 YYREEE (reference sequence). Deletions cut 3 bases from V and 4 bases from J, with 14 bases between. The CDR3 runs 14 residues. DNA for the CDR3: TGTGCCAGCAGCTCCGGGACTTATGTGTACGAGCAGTACTTC. It specifies CASSSGTYVYEQYF.